The 21 T cell receptor beta chains presented below share a single source sample, sequenced in a study of OX40 agonist ivuxolimab in advanced cancers. The protocol was immunoSEQ multiplex PCR, while the TCRdb copy is restricted to in-frame clones and leaves out a portion. This table holds 42,000 or so clones, roughly 89% found once. Material: CD4+ or CD8+ T cells sorted from blood, obtained in a trial of the OX40 agonist ivuxolimab. Receptors originate from an adult with an advanced solid tumor such as melanoma, head and neck, liver or kidney cancer.

This chain links TRBV6-1 with TRBJ2-7, with D uncertain. The germline gives CDR1 MNHNS, CDR2 SASEGT. The CDR3 length is 10 residues. Trimming removed 5 bases at V and 6 bases at J, with 5 bases between. The chain's CDR3 is CASSRCEQYF. The CDR3 nucleotides read TGTGCCAGCAGTCGGTGCGAGCAGTACTTC.

CDR3 residues: CASRVFRGVLGETQYF. The CDR3 DNA follows: TGTGCCAGCAGAGTTTTTAGAGGGGTATTAGGAGAGACCCAGTACTTC. The V gene is TRBV2, the J gene TRBJ2-5, with D possibly being TRBD1 or TRBD2 (5 bases each). This CDR3 comprises 16 residues. The ends were cut back, 6 bases at V and 4 bases at J, with 21 bases in the middle. Germline values: CDR1 SNHLY, CDR2 FYNNEI.

DNA of the CDR3: TGTGCCGCCAAGACCGGGACAGCCTCTGGAAACACCATATATTTT. This gives the protein CAAKTGTASGNTIYF. This rearrangement joins TRBV28 to TRBJ1-3, with 7 bases that match TRBD1. Germline values: CDR1 MDHEN, CDR2 SYDVKM. V trimming: 11 bases; J trimming: 0 bases; junction bases outside the gene matches: 10. The CDR3 contains 15 residues.

The genes are TRBV5-1 and TRBJ2-3; TRBD2 might be the D (7 bases). Germline V gives CDR1 SGHRS, CDR2 YFSETQ. Trimming removed 2 bases at V and 2 bases at J, with 12 bases between. The CDR3 spans 15 residues. CDR3 region: CASSFGGGYTDTQYF. The CDR3 DNA sequence: TGCGCCAGCAGCTTCGGCGGGGGCTACACAGATACGCAGTATTTT.

The chain links TRBV10-2 to TRBJ2-5; D ambiguous. The DNA end is more similar to TRBJ2-7, so the J call may be wrong. CDR3 length equals 13 residues. The germline V gene has CDR1 WSHSY and CDR2 SAAADI. CDR3 protein: CASSESASYEQYF. The CDR3 DNA is TGCGCCAGCAGTGAATCAGCCTCCTACGAGCAGTACTTC.

The rearrangement uses TRBV7-3 and TRBJ1-1; D perhaps matches TRBD1 (6 bases). Germline V gene data show CDR1 as SGHTA and CDR2 as FQGTGA. The CDR3 extends over 14 amino acids. V dropped 5 bases and J dropped 1 base, with 11 bases sitting between them. The CDR3 protein is CASSPGGANTEAFF. The CDR3 region has the DNA TGTGCCAGCAGCCCCGGGGGCGCGAACACTGAAGCTTTCTTT. The whole variable domain, filled in from reference TRBV7-3 and TRBJ1-1, reads GAGVSQTPSNKVTEKGKYVELRCDPISGHTALYWYRQSLGQGPEFLIYFQGTGAADDSGLPNDRFFAVRPEGSVSTLKIQRTERGDSAVYLCASSPGGANTEAFFGQGTRLTVV.

The chain employs TRBV7-9 and TRBJ2-1; 8 nucleotides align to TRBD1. Germline lookup yields CDR1 SEHNR and CDR2 FQNEAQ (reference sequence). CDR3 length: 16 amino acids. The V gene end was trimmed by 0 bases and the J gene end by 4 bases; junction bases not matched to a gene: 5. CDR3 DNA sequence: TGTGCCAGCAGCTTAGCGTCAGGGGGCGCGTACAATGAGCAGTTCTTC. This sequence encodes CASSLASGGAYNEQFF.

V gene TRBV28 combines with J gene TRBJ1-2; D gene ambiguous. The V end was cut by 8 bases, the J end by 0 bases, with 7 bases between. From germline, CDR1 is MDHEN and CDR2 SYDVKM. This CDR3 comprises 12 residues. The CDR3 DNA reads as TGTGCCAGCTGGGCTACTAACTATGGCTACACCTTC. Amino acids: CASWATNYGYTF.

The chain carries TRBV6-6 and TRBJ1-1; 7 nucleotides line up with TRBD1. V was clipped by 4 bases and J by 1 base; unmatched bases: 3. There are 14 residues in the CDR3. Germline values: CDR1 MNHNY, CDR2 SVGAGI (reference sequence). The CDR3 protein is CASSSDRQNTEAFF. As DNA, the CDR3 is TGTGCCAGCAGTTCGGACAGGCAGAACACTGAAGCTTTCTTT.

This clone was found once. The junction departs from the called germline gene at one end, perhaps through a read error. The chain recombines TRBV4-1 with TRBJ1-4; D is possibly TRBD1 (5 bases). CDR1 and CDR2 (germline): MGHRA, YSYEKL. The CDR3 totals 16 residues. CDR3 sequence: CASGQTPGATNEKLFF. For the CDR3, the DNA is TGCGCCAGCGGCCAGACCCCGGGGGCAACTAATGAAAAACTGTTTTTT.

The V gene is TRBV19, the J gene TRBJ2-3; D perhaps matches TRBD1 (6 bases). The CDR3 has 16 residues. The germline V gene encodes CDR1 LNHDA and CDR2 SQIVND (reference sequence). The V end lost 1 base, the J end lost 5 bases, and 16 bases lay between the germline ends. Here the CDR3 reads CASSIALPGARDTQYF. In DNA, the CDR3 is TGTGCCAGTAGTATAGCCCTCCCAGGGGCGAGAGATACGCAGTATTTT.

This chain connects TRBV12-5 to TRBJ1-1; the match to TRBD1 covers 9 bases. CDR1 and CDR2 from the germline V gene are LGHNT and FRNRAP. The CDR3 sequence is 14 residues long. With V trimmed by 5 bases and J by 5 bases, 6 bases remained unmatched. CDR3 sequence: CASGLGQGNTEAFF. DNA of the CDR3: TGTGCTAGTGGTCTCGGACAGGGGAATACTGAAGCTTTCTTT. The whole variable domain, remainder taken from reference TRBV12-5 and TRBJ1-1, is DARVTQTPRHKVTEMGQEVTMRCQPILGHNTVFWYRQTMMQGLELLAYFRNRAPLDDSGMPKDRFSAEMPDATLATLKIQPSEPRDSAVYFCASGLGQGNTEAFFGQGTRLTVV.

The chain is built from TRBV10-3 and TRBJ2-7; D not certain. Germline loops: CDR1 ENHRY, CDR2 SYGVKD. Deletions cut 8 bases from V and 2 bases from J, with 13 bases between. CDR3 length: 13 residues. The CDR3 sequence: CAIAVAYPYEQYF. DNA for the CDR3: TGTGCCATCGCCGTAGCATACCCCTACGAGCAGTACTTC.

The chain has TRBV7-9 and TRBJ2-5, with D possibly being TRBD2 (6 bases). Germline V gene data show CDR1 as SEHNR and CDR2 as FQNEAQ (reference sequence). This CDR3 is built from 16 residues. V was pared by 5 bases and J by 4 bases, with 20 bases between. The CDR3 here is CASSPGGTWTGETQYF. CDR3 in DNA: TGTGCCAGCAGCCCTGGGGGGACGTGGACCGGAGAGACCCAGTACTTC. The full variable domain, completed using reference TRBV7-9 and TRBJ2-5, is DTGVSQNPRHKITKRGQNVTFRCDPISEHNRLYWYRQTLGQGPEFLTYFQNEAQLEKSRLLSDRFSAERPKGSFSTLEIQRTEQGDSAMYLCASSPGGTWTGETQYFGPGTRLLVL.

This clone was seen a handful of times. The chain uses TRBV6-1 and TRBJ1-5; D is undetermined. The CDR3 has 12 amino acids. CDR1 is MNHNS and CDR2 is SASEGT in the germline V gene. V was cut by 9 bases and J by 3 bases, with 9 bases left in between. The CDR3 bases are TGTGCCAGTCGACTAAACAATCAGCCCCAGCATTTT. Amino acid sequence: CASRLNNQPQHF.

The chain carries TRBV19 and TRBJ1-1; D uncertain. The CDR3 extends over 16 amino acids. Germline loops: CDR1 LNHDA, CDR2 SQIVND (reference sequence). Between the trimmed V and J ends, which lost 6 bases and 4 bases, there was a span of 21 bases. The DNA of the CDR3 is TGTGCCAGTAGGACCGCCCGGAGCGAGGGTCGCACTGAAGCTTTCTTT. Its translation: CASRTARSEGRTEAFF.

The chain employs TRBV5-4 and TRBJ2-5, with unresolved D. With 4 bases removed from V and 4 bases from J, the gap between germline ends came to 14 bases. Germline V gene sequence: CDR1 SGHNT, CDR2 YYREEE (reference sequence). This CDR3 comprises 14 residues. CDR3 nucleotide sequence: TGTGCCAGCAGCCTCCCCTACGGGCCAGAGACCCAGTACTTC. This codes for CASSLPYGPETQYF.

The chain employs TRBV7-3 and TRBJ1-1; tentative D call: TRBD1 (5 bases). The CDR3 has 14 residues. Trimming stripped 4 bases from V and 1 base from J, with 10 bases between. The V gene's germline CDR1 is SGHTA and CDR2 FQGTGA. In nucleotides, the CDR3 is TGTGCCAGCAGCTCGGGACTTTCGAACACTGAAGCTTTCTTT. It encodes CASSSGLSNTEAFF.

This clone was counted a single time. This sequence joins TRBV29-1 and TRBJ2-7; D may be TRBD1 (5 bases). This CDR3 spans 13 amino acids. Per the germline V gene, CDR1 is SQVTM and CDR2 is ANQGSEA. The V gene lost 4 bases and the J gene lost 2 bases, with 12 bases spanning the gap. CDR3 DNA sequence: TGCAGCGTTGGAGAGGCAGGGACCTACGAGCAGTACTTC. Translating gives CSVGEAGTYEQYF.

The rearrangement joins TRBV5-6 to TRBJ1-6; D remains unclear. CDR3 size: 14 residues. Germline CDR1 is SGHDT and CDR2 is YYEEEE. The V and J ends lost 4 bases and 8 bases respectively, with 13 bases between them. Written as DNA, the CDR3 is TGTGCCAGCAGCCTCCCGGAACCCGATTCACCCCTCCACTTT. Its translation is CASSLPEPDSPLHF. The variable domain in full, completed from reference TRBV5-6 and TRBJ1-6, reads DAGVTQSPTHLIKTRGQQVTLRCSPKSGHDTVSWYQQALGQGPQFIFQYYEEEERQRGNFPDRFSGHQFPNYSSELNVNALLLGDSALYLCASSLPEPDSPLHFGNGTRLTVT.

V and J are TRBV27 and TRBJ2-6; no clear D gene. CDR1 is MNHEY and CDR2 is SMNVEV in the germline V gene (reference sequence). Trimming stripped 3 bases from V and 0 bases from J, with 3 bases between. This CDR3 contains 14 residues. The DNA of the CDR3 is TGTGCCAGCAGTTTTTACTCTGGGGCCAACGTCCTGACTTTC. Translating it yields CASSFYSGANVLTF.